Reported below is one TCR beta chain. The CDR3 is made up of 14 amino acids. Germline loops: CDR1 LGHDT, CDR2 YNNKEL (reference sequence). The junction had 7 bases not matched to a gene; V was cut back by 3 bases and J by 7 bases. Donors ranged from roughly 6 to 100 years old and were healthy Caucasians in Russia. A J-beta primer mix and a sample-barcoded 5' primer were used in a second PCR of about 7 to 12 cycles. A 12-random-nucleotide template-switch adaptor tagged each cDNA molecule. TCRdb called the 5' RACE reads again in MiXCR, with one record for every CDR3 protein. This table has hundreds of thousands of distinct CDR3 sequences, about half appearing once. This sample stems from a study of blood T cells in healthy people across ages. Looking at the study overall: Per two T cells, about one barcoded beta molecule was captured through template switching.

This TCR came from a woman in her fifties or sixties in good health. The V and J genes are TRBV3-1 and TRBJ2-7; 9 bases line up with TRBD1. The sample consisted of blood. The CDR3 sequence is CASSHWDRVGEQYF. The CDR3, as DNA: TGTGCCAGCAGCCACTGGGACAGGGTTGGGGAGCAGTACTTC.